The entry below describes one T cell receptor (beta chain). This specimen belongs to a study of blood T cell repertoires in COVID-19. Study at large: From T cells, B-cell-depleted T cells, or PBMCs came the material, which was cDNA or gDNA.

Those enrolled, adults aged about 18 to 89 years, came from about two dozen US areas. Participant-reported clinical history was the basis for cohort assignment. Some clones are missing from TCRdb's copy, which holds only in-frame ones; the method was immunoSEQ multiplex PCR. The repertoire consists of approximately 180,000 clones, with approximately 89% occurring once and the leading ten covering over 2%. This sequence was found in a woman aged 40 to 49 with acute COVID-19. The specimen was PBMCs or T cells enriched from blood (not recorded which).

The CDR3 region has the DNA TGTGCCAGCAGCTCGAGGGCGGGGGAAGATGGCTACACCTTC. This sequence encodes CASSSRAGEDGYTF. The rearrangement joins TRBV7-2 to TRBJ1-2, with D perhaps TRBD1 (5 bases). Germline V gives CDR1 SGHTA, CDR2 FQGNSA. The CDR3 extends over 14 amino acids. V was shortened by 4 bases and J by 6 bases, with 15 bases between the two germline ends.